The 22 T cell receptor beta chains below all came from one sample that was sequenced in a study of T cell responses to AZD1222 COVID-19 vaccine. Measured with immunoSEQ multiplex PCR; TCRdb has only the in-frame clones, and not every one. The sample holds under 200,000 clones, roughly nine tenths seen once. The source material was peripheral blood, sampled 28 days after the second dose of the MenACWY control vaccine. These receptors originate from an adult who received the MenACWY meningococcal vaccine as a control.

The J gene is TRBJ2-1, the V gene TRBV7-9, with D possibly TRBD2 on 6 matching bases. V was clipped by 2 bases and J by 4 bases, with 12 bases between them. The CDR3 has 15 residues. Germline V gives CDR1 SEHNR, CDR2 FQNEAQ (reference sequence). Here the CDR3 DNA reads TGTGCCAGCAGCTTAACGAGGGGACTTTACAATGAGCAGTTCTTC. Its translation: CASSLTRGLYNEQFF. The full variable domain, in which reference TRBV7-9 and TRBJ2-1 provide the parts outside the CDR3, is DTGVSQNPRHKITKRGQNVTFRCDPISEHNRLYWYRQTLGQGPEFLTYFQNEAQLEKSRLLSDRFSAERPKGSFSTLEIQRTEQGDSAMYLCASSLTRGLYNEQFFGPGTRLTVL.

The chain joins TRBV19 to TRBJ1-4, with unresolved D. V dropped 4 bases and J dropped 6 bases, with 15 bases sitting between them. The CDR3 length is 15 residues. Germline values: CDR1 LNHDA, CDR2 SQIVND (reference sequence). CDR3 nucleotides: TGTGCCAGTAGTAAGCCCCATAGGATCGATGAAAAACTGTTTTTT. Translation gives CASSKPHRIDEKLFF.

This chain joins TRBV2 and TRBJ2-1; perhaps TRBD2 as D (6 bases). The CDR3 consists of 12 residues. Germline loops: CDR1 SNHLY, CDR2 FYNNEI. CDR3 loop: CVGGISYNEQFF. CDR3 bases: TGTGTCGGAGGGATATCCTACAATGAGCAGTTCTTC.

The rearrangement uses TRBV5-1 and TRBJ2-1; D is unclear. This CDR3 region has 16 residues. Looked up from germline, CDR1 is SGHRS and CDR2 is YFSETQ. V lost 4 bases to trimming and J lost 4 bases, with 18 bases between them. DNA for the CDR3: TGCGCCAGCAGCCAACCGGCCCGGCCTGTATACAATGAGCAGTTCTTC. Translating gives CASSQPARPVYNEQFF.

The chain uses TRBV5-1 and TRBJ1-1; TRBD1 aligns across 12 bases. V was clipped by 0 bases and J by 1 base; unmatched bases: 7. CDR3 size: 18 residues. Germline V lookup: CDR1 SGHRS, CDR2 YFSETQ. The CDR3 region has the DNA TGCGCCAGCAGCTTGGGAAACCGGGACAGGGGGCCGAACACTGAAGCTTTCTTT. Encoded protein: CASSLGNRDRGPNTEAFF.

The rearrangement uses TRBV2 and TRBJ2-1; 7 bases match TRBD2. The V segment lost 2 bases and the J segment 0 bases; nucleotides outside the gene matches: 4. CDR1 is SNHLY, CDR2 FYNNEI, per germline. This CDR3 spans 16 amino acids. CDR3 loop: CASSEPSGPSYNEQFF. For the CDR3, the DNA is TGTGCCAGCAGTGAACCTAGCGGTCCCTCCTACAATGAGCAGTTCTTC.

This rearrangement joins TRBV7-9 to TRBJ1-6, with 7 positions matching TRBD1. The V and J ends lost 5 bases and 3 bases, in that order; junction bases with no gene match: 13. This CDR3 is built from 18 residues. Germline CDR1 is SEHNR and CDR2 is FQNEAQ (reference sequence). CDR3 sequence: CASSRIPRGQFYNSPLHF. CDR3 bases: TGTGCCAGCAGCCGAATCCCGAGGGGACAGTTCTATAATTCACCCCTCCACTTT.

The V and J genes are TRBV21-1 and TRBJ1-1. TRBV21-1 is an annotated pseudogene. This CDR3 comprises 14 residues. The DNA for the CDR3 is TGTGCCAGCAGCAAAGCGATCGGGGCTTTTGGAGCTTTCTTT. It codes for CASSKAIGAFGAFF.

In nucleotides, the CDR3 is TGTGCCAGCAGACTAACAGGGGGCTCCTATAATTCACCCCTCCACTTT. Residues: CASRLTGGSYNSPLHF. The gene calls are TRBV2 and TRBJ1-6, with 8 bases aligning to TRBD1. The germline V gene has CDR1 SNHLY and CDR2 FYNNEI. V gave up 6 bases and J gave up 0 bases; unmatched junction bases: 4. The CDR3 is made up of 16 amino acids.

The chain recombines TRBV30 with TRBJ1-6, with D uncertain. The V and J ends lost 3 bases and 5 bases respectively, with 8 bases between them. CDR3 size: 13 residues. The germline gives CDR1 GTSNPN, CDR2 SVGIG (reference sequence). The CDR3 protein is CAWRRQDNSPLHF. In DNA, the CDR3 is TGTGCCTGGAGACGGCAGGATAATTCACCCCTCCACTTT.

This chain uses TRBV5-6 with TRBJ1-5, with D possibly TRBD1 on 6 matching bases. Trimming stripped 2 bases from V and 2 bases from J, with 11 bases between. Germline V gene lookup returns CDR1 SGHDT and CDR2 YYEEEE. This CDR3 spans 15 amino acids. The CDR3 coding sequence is TGTGCCAGCAGCTTTTCCCCAGGGGGCAATCAGCCCCAGCATTTT. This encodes CASSFSPGGNQPQHF.

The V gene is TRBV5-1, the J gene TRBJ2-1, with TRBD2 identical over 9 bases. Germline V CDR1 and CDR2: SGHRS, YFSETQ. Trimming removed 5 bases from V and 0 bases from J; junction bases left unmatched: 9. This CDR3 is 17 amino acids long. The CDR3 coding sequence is TGCGCCAGCAGGCCTACTAGCGGGCTTAGCTCCTACAATGAGCAGTTCTTC. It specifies CASRPTSGLSSYNEQFF.

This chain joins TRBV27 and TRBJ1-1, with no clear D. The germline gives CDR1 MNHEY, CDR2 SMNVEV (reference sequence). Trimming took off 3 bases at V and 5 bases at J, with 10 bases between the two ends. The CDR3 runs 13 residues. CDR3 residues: CASSFPGRTEAFF. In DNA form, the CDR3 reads TGTGCCAGCAGTTTTCCCGGGCGAACTGAAGCTTTCTTT.

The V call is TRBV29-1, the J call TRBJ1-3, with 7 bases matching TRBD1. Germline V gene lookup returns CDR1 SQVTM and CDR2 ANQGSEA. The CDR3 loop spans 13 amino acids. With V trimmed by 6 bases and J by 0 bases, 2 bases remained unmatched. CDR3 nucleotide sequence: TGCAGCGTACAGGGGAGCTCTGGAAACACCATATATTTT. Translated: CSVQGSSGNTIYF.

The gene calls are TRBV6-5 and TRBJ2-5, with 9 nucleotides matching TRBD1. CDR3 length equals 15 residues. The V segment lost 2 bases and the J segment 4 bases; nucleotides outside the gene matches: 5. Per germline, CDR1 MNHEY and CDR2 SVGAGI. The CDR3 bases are TGTGCCAGCAGTTACAGGACAGGGGCCGGAGAGACCCAGTACTTC. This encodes CASSYRTGAGETQYF.

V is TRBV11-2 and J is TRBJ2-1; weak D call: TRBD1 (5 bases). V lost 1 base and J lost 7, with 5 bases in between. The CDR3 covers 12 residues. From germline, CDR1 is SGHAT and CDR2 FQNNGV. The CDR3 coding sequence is TGTGCCAGCAGCTTAGCAGGGAATGAGCAGTTCTTC. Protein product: CASSLAGNEQFF. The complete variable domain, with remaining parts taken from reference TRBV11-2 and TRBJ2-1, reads EAGVAQSPRYKIIEKRQSVAFWCNPISGHATLYWYQQILGQGPKLLIQFQNNGVVDDSQLPKDRFSAERLKGVDSTLKIQPAKLEDSAVYLCASSLAGNEQFFGPGTRLTVL.

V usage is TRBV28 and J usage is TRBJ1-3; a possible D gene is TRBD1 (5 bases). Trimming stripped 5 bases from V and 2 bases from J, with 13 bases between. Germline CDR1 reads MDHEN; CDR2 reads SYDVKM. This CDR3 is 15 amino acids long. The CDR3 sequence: CASSPQVVAGNTIYF. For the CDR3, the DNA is TGTGCCAGCAGTCCACAGGTGGTAGCTGGAAACACCATATATTTT.

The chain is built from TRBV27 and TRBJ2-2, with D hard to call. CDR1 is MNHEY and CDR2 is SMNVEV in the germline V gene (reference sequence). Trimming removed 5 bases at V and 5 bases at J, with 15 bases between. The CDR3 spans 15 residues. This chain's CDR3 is CASSLAPGGTGELFF. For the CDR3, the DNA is TGTGCCAGCAGTCTCGCCCCGGGTGGGACCGGGGAGCTGTTTTTT.

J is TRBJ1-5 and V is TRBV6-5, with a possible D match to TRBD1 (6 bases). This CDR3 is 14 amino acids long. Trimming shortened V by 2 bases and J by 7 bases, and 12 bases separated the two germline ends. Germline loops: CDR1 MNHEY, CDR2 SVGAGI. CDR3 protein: CASSYAGARQPQHF. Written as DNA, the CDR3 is TGTGCCAGCAGTTACGCGGGGGCACGGCAGCCCCAGCATTTT.

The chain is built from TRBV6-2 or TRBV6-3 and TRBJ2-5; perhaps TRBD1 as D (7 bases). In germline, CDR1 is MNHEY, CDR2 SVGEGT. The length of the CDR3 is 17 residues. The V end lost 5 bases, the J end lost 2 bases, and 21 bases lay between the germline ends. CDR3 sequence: CASSPRFETGRQETQYF. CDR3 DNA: TGTGCCAGCAGTCCAAGATTTGAGACAGGGAGGCAAGAGACCCAGTACTTC.

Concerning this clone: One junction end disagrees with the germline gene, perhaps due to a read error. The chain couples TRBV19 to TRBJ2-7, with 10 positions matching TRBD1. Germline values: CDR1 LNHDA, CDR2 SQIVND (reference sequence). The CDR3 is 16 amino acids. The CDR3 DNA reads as TGTGCCAGTAGTATAGGTTTGACAGGGGGCTCCCACGAGCAGTACTTC. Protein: CASSIGLTGGSHEQYF.

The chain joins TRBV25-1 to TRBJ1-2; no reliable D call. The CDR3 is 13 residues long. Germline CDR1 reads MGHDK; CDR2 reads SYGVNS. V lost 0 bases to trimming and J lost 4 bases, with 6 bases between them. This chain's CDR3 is CASSEYGGYGYTF. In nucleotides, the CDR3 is TGTGCCAGCAGTGAATATGGCGGCTATGGCTACACCTTC.